A selection of T cell receptor beta chains follows, all from one sample in a study of blood T cell repertoires in COVID-19. Assay used: immunoSEQ multiplex PCR; TCRdb lists only in-frame clones, some missing. The table has approximately 300,000 clones, more than 80% seen once; the top ten hold roughly 3.7%. Material for sequencing was peripheral blood. The receptor source for this set is a woman between 35 and 50 years old with acute or convalescent COVID-19. The CDR3 runs from the conserved cysteine through the conserved F or W. Each record gives: V gene, CDR3 length, clone size, J gene, CDR3 protein. The size field is filled for only some rows; it gives once, few, many or a size class.

v_gene: TRBV5-1
len: 14
abundance: once
j_gene: TRBJ1-1
CDR3aa: CASSVLTGNTEAFF

v_gene: TRBV5-1
len: 14
abundance: -
j_gene: TRBJ1-1
CDR3aa: CASSLPGGDTEAFF

v_gene: TRBV30
len: 14
abundance: -
j_gene: TRBJ1-5
CDR3aa: CAWSVRGPNQPQHF

v_gene: TRBV3-1/TRBV3-2
len: 14
abundance: -
j_gene: TRBJ1-2
CDR3aa: CASSHLSVHYGYTF

v_gene: TRBV6-5
len: 14
abundance: -
j_gene: TRBJ1-4
CDR3aa: CASSRGTTNEKLFF

v_gene: TRBV18
len: 15
abundance: once
j_gene: TRBJ1-2
CDR3aa: CASSPSDRVSYGYTF

v_gene: TRBV4-1
len: 17
abundance: -
j_gene: TRBJ1-1
CDR3aa: CASSPSTGMLVNTEAFF

v_gene: TRBV18
len: 17
abundance: -
j_gene: TRBJ2-5
CDR3aa: CASSPRGLAGGPETQYF

v_gene: TRBV5-1
len: 15
abundance: once
j_gene: TRBJ2-5
CDR3aa: CASSLGQASQETQYF

v_gene: TRBV7-2
len: 13
abundance: once
j_gene: TRBJ1-6
CDR3aa: CASSPQVISPLHF

v_gene: TRBV19
len: 16
abundance: -
j_gene: TRBJ1-4
CDR3aa: CASKNWHEELNEKLFF

v_gene: TRBV7-2
len: 13
abundance: -
j_gene: TRBJ1-2
CDR3aa: CASSLRRGYGYTF

v_gene: TRBV6-2/TRBV6-3
len: 18
abundance: -
j_gene: TRBJ1-4
CDR3aa: CASSYSPTGPTTNEKLFF

v_gene: TRBV29-1
len: 13
abundance: -
j_gene: TRBJ1-2
CDR3aa: CSVGGGLNYGYTF

v_gene: TRBV6-2/TRBV6-3
len: 18
abundance: -
j_gene: TRBJ2-3
CDR3aa: CASSYSTTSGISTDTQYF

v_gene: TRBV2
len: 18
abundance: -
j_gene: TRBJ2-2
CDR3aa: CASTLNSGTDTNTGELFF

v_gene: TRBV4-1
len: 13
abundance: -
j_gene: TRBJ1-1
CDR3aa: CASSLTGTEGAFF

v_gene: TRBV6-6
len: 15
abundance: -
j_gene: TRBJ1-6
CDR3aa: CASSPPRQRDSPLHF

v_gene: TRBV19
len: 15
abundance: -
j_gene: TRBJ1-2
CDR3aa: CASSGHSTGGYGYTF

v_gene: TRBV6-5
len: 13
abundance: -
j_gene: TRBJ1-2
CDR3aa: CASREPWNYGYTF

v_gene: TRBV9
len: 12
abundance: -
j_gene: TRBJ2-1
CDR3aa: CASSVMTGEQFF

v_gene: TRBV6-5
len: 14
abundance: -
j_gene: TRBJ1-1
CDR3aa: CASFGNRGWTEAFF

v_gene: TRBV21-1
len: 18
abundance: -
j_gene: TRBJ2-4
CDR3aa: CASSRVGTGDIAKNIQYF

v_gene: TRBV5-5
len: 18
abundance: -
j_gene: TRBJ2-1
CDR3aa: CASSFGTSGLSSYNEQFF

v_gene: TRBV6-5
len: 14
abundance: once
j_gene: TRBJ2-1
CDR3aa: CASSRDTDYNEQFF

v_gene: TRBV6-5
len: 14
abundance: once
j_gene: TRBJ1-1
CDR3aa: CASSPGTGYTEAFF

v_gene: TRBV20-1
len: 16
abundance: -
j_gene: TRBJ2-2
CDR3aa: CSASMGGTGIAGELFF

v_gene: TRBV2
len: 16
abundance: -
j_gene: TRBJ2-3
CDR3aa: CAKRGWGDLETDTQYF